Listed below are T cell receptor beta chains from one sample, sequenced in a study of shared clonotypes between healthy human individuals. Some clones are missing from TCRdb's copy, which holds only in-frame ones; the method was immunoSEQ multiplex PCR. The sample yields about 800,000 clones, 90% to 98% seen once. Sequences were obtained from naive CD8+ T cells sorted from blood. The source of these receptors is a man aged 30 to 39 in good health. CDR3s include the opening cysteine and the closing phenylalanine or tryptophan. A D gene is named only where the DNA matches it firmly. The size of a clone is reported for some rows only, either as once, few or many, or as a class for expanded clones.

NA,TRBV5-6,TRBD1,TRBJ2-1,TGTGCCAGCAGCTTGGCGGGACAGGGTTACAATGAGCAGTTCTTC,CASSLAGQGYNEQFF
NA,TRBV4-1,NA,TRBJ2-7,TGCGCCAGCAGCCAAGATTTGGGAGCCTACGAGCAGTACTTC,CASSQDLGAYEQYF
NA,TRBV27,TRBD2,TRBJ2-1,TGTGCCAGCAGTTTCGGGCGGGAGGCTTACAATGAGCAGTTCTTC,CASSFGREAYNEQFF
NA,TRBV7-8,NA,TRBJ1-2,TGTGCCAGCACCCCAGAGGGTTCAGGGGACTATGGCTACACCTTC,CASTPEGSGDYGYTF
NA,TRBV7-9,TRBD1,TRBJ1-2,TGTGCCAGCAGCTTAGGGGGACAGCCCTATGGCTACACCTTC,CASSLGGQPYGYTF
NA,TRBV9,NA,TRBJ2-1,TGTGCCAGCAGCGTAGAGCCCGGGGGAAATGAGCAGTTCTTC,CASSVEPGGNEQFF
NA,TRBV5-1,NA,TRBJ2-2,TGCGCCAGCAGCTTTGGAGGGAGAGGGGCCGGGGAGCTGTTTTTT,CASSFGGRGAGELFF
NA,TRBV7-2,TRBD2,TRBJ2-1,TGTGCCAGCAGCCCTGGGACTAGCGGGTCCGATGAGCAGTTCTTC,CASSPGTSGSDEQFF
NA,TRBV7-2,NA,TRBJ2-1,TGTGCCAGCAGCACAAATAGCGGTTACAATGAGCAGTTCTTC,CASSTNSGYNEQFF
NA,TRBV7-2,NA,TRBJ2-1,TGTGCCAGCAGCCGAGGGGGGAGCTCCTACAATGAGCAGTTCTTC,CASSRGGSSYNEQFF
NA,TRBV7-8,TRBD2,TRBJ2-1,TGTGCCAGCAGCTCCCTCGTTGGCGGGAGCGGGAATGAGCAGTTCTTC,CASSSLVGGSGNEQFF
NA,TRBV28,TRBD1,TRBJ2-1,TGTGCCAGCAAACAGGGGGCCTCCAATGAGCAGTTCTTC,CASKQGASNEQFF
NA,TRBV7-9,NA,TRBJ2-3,TGTGCCAGCAGCCCCGAGGGCACAGATACGCAGTATTTT,CASSPEGTDTQYF
once,TRBV7-9,TRBD2,TRBJ2-1,TGTGCCAGCCCTAGCGGGAACAATGAGCAGTTCTTC,CASPSGNNEQFF
NA,TRBV7-2,NA,TRBJ1-1,TGTGCCAGCAGCTTAGGGGGGACACTGGAAGCTTTCTTT,CASSLGGTLEAFF
NA,TRBV30,NA,TRBJ1-2,TGTGCCTGGAACCTCCAGGGTTCTTTTGGCTACACCTTC,CAWNLQGSFGYTF
NA,TRBV4-1,NA,TRBJ2-1,TGCGCCAGCAGCCAAGATTTGGACAGACCTACAATGAATGGTCAGTTCTTC,CASSQDLDRPTMNGQFF
NA,TRBV9,TRBD2,TRBJ2-1,TGTGCCAGCAGCGACCCTACTAGCGGGAGGGAGGATGAGCAGTTCTTC,CASSDPTSGREDEQFF
NA,TRBV11-2,NA,TRBJ2-7,TGTGCCAGCAGCTTAAATCCCAGGACCCACCACGAGCAGTACTTC,CASSLNPRTHHEQYF
NA,TRBV29-1,TRBD2,TRBJ2-1,TGCAGCGGCTCAAGCGGGGAATACAATGAGCAGTTCTTC,CSGSSGEYNEQFF
few,TRBV6-1,NA,TRBJ1-5,TGTGCCAGCAGTGAAAGGGGACGACAGCCCCAGCATTTT,CASSERGRQPQHF
NA,TRBV7-9,NA,TRBJ1-1,TGTGCCAGCAGCTCGGGACTGAACACTGAAGCTTTCTTT,CASSSGLNTEAFF
NA,TRBV29-1,NA,TRBJ2-5,TGCAGCGTTGTAACGAGGCAAGAGACCCAGTACTTC,CSVVTRQETQYF
NA,TRBV15,TRBD1,TRBJ1-4,TGTGCCACCAGCAGCTCCTCGGGACAGGGTAATGAAAAACTGTTTTTT,CATSSSSGQGNEKLFF
NA,TRBV27,NA,TRBJ2-7,TGTGCCAGCAGTATAGCAAGGGGGAGTTACGAGCAGTACTTC,CASSIARGSYEQYF
NA,TRBV10-3,NA,TRBJ2-7,TGTGCCATCAGTGATCTAGGCAGCCTCTCCTACGAGCAGTACTTC,CAISDLGSLSYEQYF
NA,TRBV4-2,TRBD2,TRBJ2-5,TGTGCCAGCAGCCGCTCGACAGCGGGAGGTGAGGAGACCCAGTACTTC,CASSRSTAGGEETQYF
NA,TRBV29-1,NA,TRBJ1-2,TGCAGCGTTGACGAGTACTATGGCTACACCTTC,CSVDEYYGYTF
NA,TRBV27,NA,TRBJ1-4,TGTGCCAGCAGTTTAGGTACAGCGCCTGGAAATGAAAAACTGTTTTTT,CASSLGTAPGNEKLFF
once,TRBV6-1,TRBD2,TRBJ2-2,TGTGCCAGCGGGACTAGCGAGTACACCGGGGAGCTGTTTTTT,CASGTSEYTGELFF
NA,TRBV19,NA,TRBJ2-1,TGTGCCAGTAGTATAGGCGCAGGGGTTCGCAATGAGCAGTTCTTC,CASSIGAGVRNEQFF
NA,TRBV27,NA,TRBJ2-1,TGTGCCAGCAGCCCCCCTTTGGGGGATGAGCAGTTCTTC,CASSPPLGDEQFF
NA,TRBV7-9,TRBD1,TRBJ2-1,TGTGCCAGCAGAATACAGGGGGTCGATGAGCAGTTCTTC,CASRIQGVDEQFF
once,TRBV27,TRBD1,TRBJ2-3,TGTGCCAGCAGTCTAACGGACAGGGTAGGTCACGATACGCAGTATTTT,CASSLTDRVGHDTQYF
NA,TRBV27,NA,TRBJ1-1,TGTGCCAGCAGTTTCGGACAGAACACTGAAGCTTTCTTT,CASSFGQNTEAFF
NA,TRBV13,TRBD2,TRBJ2-1,TGTGCCAGCAGCCCCGATAGCGGGAGTGTGTTCAATGAGCAGTTCTTC,CASSPDSGSVFNEQFF
NA,TRBV2,TRBD1,TRBJ2-3,TGTGCCAGCAGGGGGCCGGGACAGGGTTTCACAGATACGCAGTATTTT,CASRGPGQGFTDTQYF
NA,TRBV28,NA,TRBJ2-7,TGTGCCAGCAGTCCAACAGGTTCCCCGTCGAACGAGCAGTACTTC,CASSPTGSPSNEQYF
NA,TRBV4-1,NA,TRBJ2-7,TGCGCCAGCAGCCAAGAGACGTACGAGCAGTACTTC,CASSQETYEQYF
NA,TRBV5-6,TRBD1,TRBJ1-5,TGTGCCAGCAGCGCGGGACAGGGTGTTTGGCAGCCCCAGCATTTT,CASSAGQGVWQPQHF
NA,TRBV7-8,NA,TRBJ2-3,TGTGCCAGCAGCCCGCGCACAGATACGCAGTATTTT,CASSPRTDTQYF
NA,TRBV7-9,TRBD1,TRBJ2-5,TGTGCCAGCAGCTCCCGGGACAGGGGTTACCAAGAGACCCAGTACTTC,CASSSRDRGYQETQYF
NA,TRBV5-6,NA,TRBJ2-3,TGTGCCAGCAGCCACGACACAGATACGCAGTATTTT,CASSHDTDTQYF
NA,TRBV4-2,NA,TRBJ1-1,TGTGCCAGCAGCCAAGATCATGGAACCGGGAACACTGAAGCTTTCTTT,CASSQDHGTGNTEAFF
NA,TRBV6-5,NA,TRBJ2-7,TGTGCCAGCAGTTACTCGGTCGGGAGCTCCTACGAGCAGTACTTC,CASSYSVGSSYEQYF
NA,TRBV7-9,NA,TRBJ1-4,TGTGCCAGCAGCTTAGTTCAGGGGAATGAAAAACTGTTTTTT,CASSLVQGNEKLFF
NA,TRBV7-9,NA,TRBJ2-6,TGTGCCAGCAGTCAGGGTGGGTTGGGCTCTGGGGCCAACGTCCTGACTTTC,CASSQGGLGSGANVLTF
NA,TRBV27,NA,TRBJ1-5,TGTGCCAGTAAAACAGGCAATCAGCCCCAGCATTTT,CASKTGNQPQHF
once,TRBV29-1,NA,TRBJ2-3,TGCAGCGTTGAATGGACACCGGATACGCAGTATTTT,CSVEWTPDTQYF
NA,TRBV27,NA,TRBJ2-1,TGTGCCAGCAGTTTATGGCGGGCCAGAACGAATGAGCAGTTCTTC,CASSLWRARTNEQFF
NA,TRBV4-3,TRBD2,TRBJ2-7,TGCGCCAGCAGCCAAGACCAGACTAGCGTGTACGAGCAGTACTTC,CASSQDQTSVYEQYF
NA,TRBV7-8,NA,TRBJ2-7,TGTGCCAGCAGCTTAGCGGACAACGAGCAGTACTTC,CASSLADNEQYF
NA,TRBV29-1,TRBD2,TRBJ2-5,TGCAGCGCCCTTGTTAGCGGGAAGGTCCAAGAGACCCAGTACTTC,CSALVSGKVQETQYF
few,TRBV5-4,TRBD2,TRBJ2-1,TGTGCCAGCAGCTTGAAGGAGCGGGAGTTCTCCAATGAGCAGTTCTTC,CASSLKEREFSNEQFF
once,TRBV15,NA,TRBJ1-2,TGTGCCACCAGCAGAGTTAACCTCTATGGCTACACCTTC,CATSRVNLYGYTF
NA,TRBV29-1,TRBD2,TRBJ2-7,TGCAGCGCCACCGGGACTAGCGGGAGAAGAGCCTACGAGCAGTACTTC,CSATGTSGRRAYEQYF
NA,TRBV7-9,NA,TRBJ1-5,TGTGCCAGCAGCCAGTCCAGGGATAGCAATCAGCCCCAGCATTTT,CASSQSRDSNQPQHF